This T cell receptor (beta chain) was sequenced during a study of cytomegalovirus exposure and HLA in healthy donors. Produced via immunoSEQ multiplex PCR; TCRdb's table is partial and in-frame only. Here the sample spans around 130,000 clones, more than 75% being singletons. Study results and limitations: Rare TCR sequences predominated, though certain public TCRs were found in many donors. One later analysis, an examination of the 100 to 150 validation repertoires, found that first-cohort TCR clusters tended to co-occur in them. Investigators reported approximately 170 TCR beta chains as tied to cytomegalovirus. Reports credit the classifier with highly specific, highly sensitive diagnosis of cytomegalovirus status.

This CDR3 spans 14 amino acids. In germline, CDR1 is SGDLS, CDR2 YYNGEE. V shed 4 bases and J 9 bases; nucleotides not matched to a gene: 6. With regard to this clone: Its target is not known.

The TCR was taken from a young woman in good health and CMV-seronegative. The chain recombines TRBV9 with TRBJ1-5; 11 bases are shared with TRBD1. The sample consisted of PBMCs. CDR3 amino acids: CASSRGQGVGPQHF. The CDR3 DNA reads as TGTGCCAGCAGCCGGGGACAGGGGGTTGGGCCCCAGCATTTT.